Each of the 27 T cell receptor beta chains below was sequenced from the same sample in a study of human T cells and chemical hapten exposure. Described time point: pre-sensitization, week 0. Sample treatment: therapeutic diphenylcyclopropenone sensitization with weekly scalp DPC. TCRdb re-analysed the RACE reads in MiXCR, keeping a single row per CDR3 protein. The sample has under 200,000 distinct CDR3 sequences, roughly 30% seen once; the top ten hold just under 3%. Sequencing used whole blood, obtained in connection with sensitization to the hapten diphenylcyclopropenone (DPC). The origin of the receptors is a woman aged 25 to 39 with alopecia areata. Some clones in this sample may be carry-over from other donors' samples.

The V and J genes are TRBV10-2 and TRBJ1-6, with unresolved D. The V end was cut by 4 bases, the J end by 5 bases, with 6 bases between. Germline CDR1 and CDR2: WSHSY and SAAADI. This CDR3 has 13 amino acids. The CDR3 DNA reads TGCGCCAGCAGTGTGGCAGATAATTCACCCCTCCACTTT. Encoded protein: CASSVADNSPLHF.

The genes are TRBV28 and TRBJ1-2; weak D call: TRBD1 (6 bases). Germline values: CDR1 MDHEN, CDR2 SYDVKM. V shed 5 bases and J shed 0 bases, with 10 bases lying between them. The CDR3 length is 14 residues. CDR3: CASSTQGPNYGYTF. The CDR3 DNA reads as TGTGCCAGCAGTACCCAGGGGCCTAACTATGGCTACACCTTC.

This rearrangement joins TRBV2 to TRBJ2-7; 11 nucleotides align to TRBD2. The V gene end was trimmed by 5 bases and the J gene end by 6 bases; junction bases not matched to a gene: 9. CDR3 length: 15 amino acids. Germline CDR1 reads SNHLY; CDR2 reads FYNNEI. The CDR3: CASSSLLAGASEQYF. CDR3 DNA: TGTGCCAGCAGTTCCTTACTAGCGGGAGCAAGCGAGCAGTACTTC.

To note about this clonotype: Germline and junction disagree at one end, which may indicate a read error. CDR3 nucleotides: TGCAGCGTGGTCGGACAGGGAACCTACAATGATCAGTTCTTC. This codes for CSVVGQGTYNDQFF. V is TRBV29-1 and J is TRBJ2-1; 8 bases agree with TRBD1. CDR3 length: 14 residues. In germline, CDR1 is SQVTM, CDR2 ANQGSEA.

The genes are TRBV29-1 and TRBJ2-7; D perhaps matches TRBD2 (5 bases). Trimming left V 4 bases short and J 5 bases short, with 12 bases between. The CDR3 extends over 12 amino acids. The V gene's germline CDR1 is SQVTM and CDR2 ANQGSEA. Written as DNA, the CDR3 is TGCAGCGTTGGCCTAGCCGCCCACGAGCAGTACTTC. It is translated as CSVGLAAHEQYF.

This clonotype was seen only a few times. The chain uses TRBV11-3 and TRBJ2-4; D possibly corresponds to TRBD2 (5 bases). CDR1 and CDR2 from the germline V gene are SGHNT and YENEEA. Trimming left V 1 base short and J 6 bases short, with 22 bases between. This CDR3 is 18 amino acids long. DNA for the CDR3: TGTGCCAGCAGCTTAGGAGGAGGCGGCTGGCGCAGGAGAAACATTCAGTACTTC. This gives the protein CASSLGGGGWRRRNIQYF.

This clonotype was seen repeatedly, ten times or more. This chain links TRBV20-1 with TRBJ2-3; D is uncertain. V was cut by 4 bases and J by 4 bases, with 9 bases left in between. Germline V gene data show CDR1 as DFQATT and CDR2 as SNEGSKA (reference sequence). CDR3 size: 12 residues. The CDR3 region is CSATDVADTQYF. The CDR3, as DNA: TGCAGTGCTACAGATGTTGCAGATACGCAGTATTTT.

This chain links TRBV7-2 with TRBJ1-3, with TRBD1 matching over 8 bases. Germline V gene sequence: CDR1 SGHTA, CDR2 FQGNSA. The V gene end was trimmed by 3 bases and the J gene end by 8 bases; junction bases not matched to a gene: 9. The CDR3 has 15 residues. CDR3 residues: CASSFRDRQLDTIYF. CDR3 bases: TGTGCCAGCAGCTTCCGGGACAGGCAGTTGGACACCATATATTTT.

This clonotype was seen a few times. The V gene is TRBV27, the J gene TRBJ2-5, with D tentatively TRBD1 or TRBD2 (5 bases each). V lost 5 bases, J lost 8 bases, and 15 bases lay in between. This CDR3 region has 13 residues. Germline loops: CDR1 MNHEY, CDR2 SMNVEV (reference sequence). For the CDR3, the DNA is TGTGCCAGCAGTCGGGGCTCCGACTACACCCAGTACTTC. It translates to CASSRGSDYTQYF.

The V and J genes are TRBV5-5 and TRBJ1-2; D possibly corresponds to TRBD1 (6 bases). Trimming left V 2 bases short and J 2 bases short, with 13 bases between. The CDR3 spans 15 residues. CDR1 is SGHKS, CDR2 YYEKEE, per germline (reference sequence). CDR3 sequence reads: CASSLHREHNYGYTF. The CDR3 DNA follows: TGTGCCAGCAGCTTACACAGGGAACACAACTATGGCTACACCTTC. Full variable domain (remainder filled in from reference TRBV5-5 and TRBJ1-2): DAGVTQSPTHLIKTRGQQVTLRCSPISGHKSVSWYQQVLGQGPQFIFQYYEKEERGRGNFPDRFSARQFPNYSSELNVNALLLGDSALYLCASSLHREHNYGYTFGSGTRLTVV.

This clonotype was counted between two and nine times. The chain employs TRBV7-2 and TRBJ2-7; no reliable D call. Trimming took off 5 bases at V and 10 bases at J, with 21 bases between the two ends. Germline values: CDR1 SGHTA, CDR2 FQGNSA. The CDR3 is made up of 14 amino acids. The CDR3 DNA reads TGTGCCAGCAGCCCAGCCTTTGAGTCCGCATATCAGTACTTC. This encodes CASSPAFESAYQYF.

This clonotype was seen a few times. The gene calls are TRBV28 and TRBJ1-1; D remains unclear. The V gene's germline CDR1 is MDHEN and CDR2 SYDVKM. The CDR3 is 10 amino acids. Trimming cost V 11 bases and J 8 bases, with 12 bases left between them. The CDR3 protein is CARLDGEAFF. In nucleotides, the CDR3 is TGTGCCCGCCTCGACGGGGAAGCTTTCTTT.

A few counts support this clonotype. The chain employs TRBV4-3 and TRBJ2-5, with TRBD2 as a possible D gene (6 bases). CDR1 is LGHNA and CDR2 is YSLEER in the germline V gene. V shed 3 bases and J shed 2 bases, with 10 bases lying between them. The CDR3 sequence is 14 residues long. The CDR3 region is CASSQTGLQETQYF. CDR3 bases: TGCGCCAGCAGCCAGACGGGACTGCAAGAGACCCAGTACTTC.

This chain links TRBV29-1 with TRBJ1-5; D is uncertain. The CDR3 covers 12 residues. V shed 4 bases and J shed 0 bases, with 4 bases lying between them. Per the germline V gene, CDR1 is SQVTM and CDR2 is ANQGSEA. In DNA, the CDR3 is TGCAGCGTTGCTAATAGCAATCAGCCCCAGCATTTT. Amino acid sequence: CSVANSNQPQHF.

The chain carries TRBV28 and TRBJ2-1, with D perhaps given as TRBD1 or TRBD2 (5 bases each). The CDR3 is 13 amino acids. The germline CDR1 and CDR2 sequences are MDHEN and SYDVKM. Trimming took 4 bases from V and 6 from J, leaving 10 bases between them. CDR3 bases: TGTGCCAGCAGTTCCCGGGGCCGCAATGAGCAGTTCTTC. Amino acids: CASSSRGRNEQFF.

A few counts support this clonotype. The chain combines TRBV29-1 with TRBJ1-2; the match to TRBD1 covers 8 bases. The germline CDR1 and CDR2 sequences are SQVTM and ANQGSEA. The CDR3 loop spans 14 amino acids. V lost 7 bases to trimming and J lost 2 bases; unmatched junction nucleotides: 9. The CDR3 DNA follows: TGCAGCGCTCGGACAGGGTTGGGGAACTATGGCTACACCTTC. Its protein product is CSARTGLGNYGYTF.

Here the CDR3 DNA reads TGTGCCAGCAGTCGACAGGGGATAGGGAATCAGCCCCAGCATTTT. This sequence encodes CASSRQGIGNQPQHF. The rearrangement links TRBV28 to TRBJ1-5; 8 bases fit TRBD1. The CDR3 consists of 15 residues. V was clipped by 5 bases and J by 4 bases; unmatched bases: 7. Germline-derived CDR1 and CDR2 are MDHEN and SYDVKM.

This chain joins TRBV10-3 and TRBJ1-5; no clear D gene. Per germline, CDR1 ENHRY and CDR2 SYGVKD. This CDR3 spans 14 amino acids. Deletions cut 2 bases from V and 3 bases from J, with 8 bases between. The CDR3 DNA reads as TGTGCCATCAGTGAGAGGGAGTCCAATCAGCCCCAGCATTTT. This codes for CAISERESNQPQHF.

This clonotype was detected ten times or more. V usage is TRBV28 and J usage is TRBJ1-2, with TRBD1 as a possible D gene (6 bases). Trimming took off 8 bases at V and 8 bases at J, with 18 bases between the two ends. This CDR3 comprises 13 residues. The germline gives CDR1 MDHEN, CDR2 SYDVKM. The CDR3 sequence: CASFQTGWRGYTF. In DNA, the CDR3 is TGTGCCAGCTTCCAAACAGGGTGGAGGGGCTACACCTTC.

Written as DNA, the CDR3 is TGTGCCAGCAGTTACTCGGTCGGAACCACCTACGAGCAGTACTTC. It yields the protein CASSYSVGTTYEQYF. The rearrangement links TRBV6-5 to TRBJ2-7, with D unclear. CDR3 size: 15 residues. The V end lost 0 bases, the J end lost 2 bases, and 11 bases lay between the germline ends. CDR1 is MNHEY, CDR2 SVGAGI, per germline.

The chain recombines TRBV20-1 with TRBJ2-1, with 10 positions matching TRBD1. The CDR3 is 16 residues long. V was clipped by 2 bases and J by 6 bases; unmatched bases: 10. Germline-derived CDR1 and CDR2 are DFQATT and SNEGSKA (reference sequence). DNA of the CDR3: TGCAGTGCTAGATATGTTTTGGGGACAGGGGCCAATGAGCAGTTCTTC. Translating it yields CSARYVLGTGANEQFF.

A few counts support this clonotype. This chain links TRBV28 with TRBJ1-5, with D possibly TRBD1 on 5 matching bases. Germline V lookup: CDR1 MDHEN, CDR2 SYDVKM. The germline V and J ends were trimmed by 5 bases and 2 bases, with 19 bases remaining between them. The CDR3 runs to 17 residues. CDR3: CASSPAPGVKGNQPQHF. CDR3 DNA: TGTGCCAGCAGTCCCGCCCCGGGGGTTAAGGGCAATCAGCCCCAGCATTTT. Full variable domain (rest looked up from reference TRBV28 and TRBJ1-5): DVKVTQSSRYLVKRTGEKVFLECVQDMDHENMFWYRQDPGLGLRLIYFSYDVKMKEKGDIPEGYSVSREKKERFSLILESASTNQTSMYLCASSPAPGVKGNQPQHFGDGTRLSIL.

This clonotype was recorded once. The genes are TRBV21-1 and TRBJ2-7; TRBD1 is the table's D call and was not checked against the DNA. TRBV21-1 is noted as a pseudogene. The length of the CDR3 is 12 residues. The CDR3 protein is CAGSPKGREQYF. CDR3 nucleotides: TGTGCCGGCAGCCCCAAGGGGCGAGAGCAGTACTTC.

CDR3 sequence reads: CASSLDPPRTYNEQFF. The CDR3 DNA follows: TGTGCCAGCAGCTTGGACCCCCCCCGAACCTACAATGAGCAGTTCTTC. The chain is built from TRBV5-4 and TRBJ2-1; D remains ambiguous. Trimming stripped 0 bases from V and 2 bases from J, with 12 bases between. In germline, CDR1 is SGHNT, CDR2 YYREEE (reference sequence). There are 16 residues in the CDR3.

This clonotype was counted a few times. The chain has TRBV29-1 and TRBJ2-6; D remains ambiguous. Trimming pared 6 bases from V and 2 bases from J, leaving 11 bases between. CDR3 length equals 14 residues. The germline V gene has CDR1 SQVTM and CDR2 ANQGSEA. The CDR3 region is CSVVVGAGANVLTF. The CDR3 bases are TGCAGCGTAGTGGTGGGCGCTGGGGCCAACGTCCTGACTTTC.

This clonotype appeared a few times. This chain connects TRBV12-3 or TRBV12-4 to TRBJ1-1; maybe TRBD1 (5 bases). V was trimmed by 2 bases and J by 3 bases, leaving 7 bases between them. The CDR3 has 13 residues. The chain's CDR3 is CASSLLRDTEAFF. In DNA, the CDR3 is TGTGCCAGCAGTTTACTCAGGGACACTGAAGCTTTCTTT.

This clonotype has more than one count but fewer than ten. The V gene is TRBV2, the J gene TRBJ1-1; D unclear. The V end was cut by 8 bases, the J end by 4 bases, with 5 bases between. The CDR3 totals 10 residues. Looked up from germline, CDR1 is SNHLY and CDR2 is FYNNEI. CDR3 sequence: CASSGTEAFF. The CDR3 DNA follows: TGTGCCAGCTCCGGCACTGAAGCTTTCTTT. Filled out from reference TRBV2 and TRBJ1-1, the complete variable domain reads EPEVTQTPSHQVTQMGQEVILRCVPISNHLYFYWYRQILGQKVEFLVSFYNNEISEKSEIFDDQFSVERPDGSNFTLKIRSTKLEDSAMYFCASSGTEAFFGQGTRLTVV.